Listed here are 24 T cell receptor beta chains from one sample, sequenced in a study of OX40 agonist ivuxolimab in advanced cancers. Assay used: immunoSEQ multiplex PCR; TCRdb lists only in-frame clones, some missing. The repertoire has about 53,000 clones, 75% to 80% of them found once; the top ten carry 2% to 3%. This specimen consisted of CD4+ or CD8+ T cells sorted from blood, obtained in a trial of the OX40 agonist ivuxolimab. Source of these receptors: an adult with an advanced solid tumor such as melanoma, head and neck, liver or kidney cancer.

This clone has a single count. The chain is built from TRBV6-1 and TRBJ1-2; 8 nucleotides align to TRBD1. This CDR3 has 15 residues. Trimming took 5 bases from V and 1 from J; bases not matched to a gene: 6. Germline CDR1 is MNHNS and CDR2 is SASEGT. The CDR3: CASSTDRGSNYGYTF. CDR3 nucleotides: TGTGCCAGCAGTACTGACAGGGGAAGTAACTATGGCTACACCTTC.

The chain has TRBV9 and TRBJ2-1, with unresolved D. Germline values: CDR1 SGDLS, CDR2 YYNGEE. With 3 bases removed from V and 10 bases from J, the gap between germline ends came to 14 bases. CDR3 size: 13 residues. CDR3 sequence: CASSALGIGEQFF. DNA for the CDR3: TGTGCCAGCAGCGCCCTAGGGATCGGCGAGCAGTTCTTC.

J is TRBJ1-5 and V is TRBV4-1; D is unclear. CDR1 and CDR2 from the germline V gene are MGHRA and YSYEKL. This CDR3 comprises 17 residues. With 1 base removed from V and 3 bases from J, the gap between germline ends came to 16 bases. CDR3 sequence reads: CASSQGIRSSSNQPQHF. The CDR3 nucleotides are TGCGCCAGCAGCCAAGGGATTCGGAGCAGCTCCAATCAGCCCCAGCATTTT.

V is TRBV13 and J is TRBJ1-1, with D maybe TRBD1 (6 bases). Trimming removed 5 bases from V and 5 bases from J, with 15 bases in between. CDR3 length equals 14 residues. CDR1 PRHDT and CDR2 FYEKMQ come from the germline V gene (reference sequence). DNA for the CDR3: TGTGCCAGCAGCGGAAACAGGGTAGGGACTGAAGCTTTCTTT. It specifies CASSGNRVGTEAFF.

The chain couples TRBV14 to TRBJ2-7, with a weak D call TRBD2 (7 bases). Germline values: CDR1 SGHDN, CDR2 FVKESK. This CDR3 region has 14 residues. Trimming left V 6 bases short and J 5 bases short, with 17 bases between. The CDR3 bases are TGTGCCAGCAGTACCTACGGGGGGCTCCACGAGCAGTACTTC. Translating gives CASSTYGGLHEQYF.

This chain links TRBV19 with TRBJ2-7; a possible D gene is TRBD2 (6 bases). The length of the CDR3 is 15 residues. Trimming removed 5 bases from V and 2 bases from J, with 16 bases in between. CDR1 and CDR2 (germline): LNHDA, SQIVND (reference sequence). As DNA, the CDR3 is TGTGCCAGTAGTTTTCAGAGCTGGGGGGCCTACGAGCAGTACTTC. This encodes CASSFQSWGAYEQYF.

The rearrangement uses TRBV6-6 and TRBJ2-5; D may correspond to TRBD1 or TRBD2 (5 bases each). This CDR3 region has 14 residues. CDR1 is MNHNY and CDR2 is SVGAGI in the germline V gene (reference sequence). The V end was cut by 0 bases, the J end by 3 bases, with 8 bases between. The CDR3 region is CASSYSRGEETQYF. In nucleotides, the CDR3 is TGTGCCAGCAGTTACTCGAGGGGTGAAGAGACCCAGTACTTC.

This chain joins TRBV18 and TRBJ2-2; D could derive from TRBD1 or TRBD2 (5 bases each). The CDR3 spans 16 residues. Germline V gives CDR1 KGHSH, CDR2 LQKENI. V lost 2 bases and J lost 4, with 14 bases in between. The CDR3 DNA is TGTGCCAGCTCACCATCAGGGAGACGGCCCACCGGGGAGCTGTTTTTT. Translated: CASSPSGRRPTGELFF.

The V gene is TRBV30, the J gene TRBJ1-2; D remains unclear. Trimming pared 5 bases from V and 4 bases from J, leaving 14 bases between. Germline CDR1 and CDR2: GTSNPN and SVGIG (reference sequence). The CDR3 is 13 amino acids. The CDR3 coding sequence is TGTGCCTGGGGACTCCAAGATTCCTATGGCTACACCTTC. It translates to CAWGLQDSYGYTF.

The V call is TRBV18, the J call TRBJ2-7; 16 positions agree with TRBD2. The CDR3 is 19 residues long. V dropped 4 bases and J dropped 6; count of bases not matched to a gene: 15. Germline CDR1 KGHSH, CDR2 LQKENI. CDR3 sequence reads: CASSLMPGLAGGPSSEQYF. As DNA, the CDR3 is TGTGCCAGCTCACTAATGCCGGGACTAGCGGGGGGGCCCAGTAGCGAGCAGTACTTC.

The CDR3 bases are TGTGCCAGCAGTTTAGGTGGTGGCCAAGAGACCCAGTACTTC. Translated: CASSLGGGQETQYF. The rearrangement links TRBV27 to TRBJ2-5; D is uncertain. The CDR3 has 14 amino acids. The germline V gene encodes CDR1 MNHEY and CDR2 SMNVEV (reference sequence). The germline V and J ends were trimmed by 2 bases and 1 base, with 8 bases remaining between them.

The chain links TRBV2 to TRBJ2-2; 9 bases line up with TRBD1. The CDR3 is 16 amino acids. J lost 4 bases, V lost 2 bases, and 5 bases had no gene match. CDR1 and CDR2 from the germline V gene are SNHLY and FYNNEI. The CDR3 sequence is CASSERTGEVTGELFF. The DNA for the CDR3 is TGTGCCAGCAGTGAAAGGACAGGGGAAGTCACCGGGGAGCTGTTTTTT.

The chain links TRBV27 to TRBJ1-2, with D possibly matching TRBD1 (5 bases). CDR3 length: 15 residues. The V and J ends lost 3 bases and 4 bases respectively, with 15 bases between them. In germline, CDR1 is MNHEY, CDR2 SMNVEV (reference sequence). CDR3 sequence: CASSLEWGTTYGYTF. Written as DNA, the CDR3 is TGTGCCAGCAGTTTGGAGTGGGGGACCACCTATGGCTACACCTTC.

The V gene is TRBV29-1, the J gene TRBJ2-1, with TRBD1 as a possible D gene (6 bases). CDR1 SQVTM and CDR2 ANQGSEA come from the germline V gene. This CDR3 has 12 amino acids. Between the trimmed V and J ends, which lost 5 bases and 7 bases, there was a span of 12 bases. The CDR3 region is CSVIHRENEQFF. The CDR3 DNA follows: TGCAGCGTTATCCACAGGGAAAATGAGCAGTTCTTC.

The chain has TRBV6-1 and TRBJ1-4, with D possibly matching TRBD1 (5 bases). Germline CDR1 and CDR2: MNHNS and SASEGT. The V end was cut by 8 bases, the J end by 4 bases, with 8 bases between. This CDR3 spans 12 amino acids. CDR3 in amino acids: CASGRGNEKLFF. The DNA of the CDR3 is TGTGCCAGCGGAAGGGGTAATGAAAAACTGTTTTTT.

The V and J genes are TRBV6-5 and TRBJ2-3; no firm D call. V was shortened by 2 bases and J by 0 bases, with 6 bases between the two germline ends. This CDR3 has 14 residues. CDR1 and CDR2 (germline): MNHEY, SVGAGI. The CDR3 here is CASSYGSSTDTQYF. The CDR3 nucleotides read TGTGCCAGCAGTTACGGGTCGAGCACAGATACGCAGTATTTT.

The gene calls are TRBV2 and TRBJ1-1; perhaps TRBD1 as D (6 bases). The germline V gene has CDR1 SNHLY and CDR2 FYNNEI. The CDR3 runs 17 residues. V was pared by 8 bases and J by 4 bases, with 26 bases between. CDR3 residues: CASRNQGLLSRGTEAFF. The CDR3 DNA follows: TGTGCCAGCCGAAACCAGGGGCTCCTCTCCCGGGGCACTGAAGCTTTCTTT.

This chain uses TRBV9 with TRBJ1-2; D ambiguous. Germline CDR1 and CDR2: SGDLS and YYNGEE. Trimming removed 7 bases at V and 1 base at J, with 14 bases between. There are 14 residues in the CDR3. The CDR3 sequence is CASSTSPDNYGYTF. CDR3 in DNA: TGTGCCAGCTCTACGAGTCCCGATAACTATGGCTACACCTTC.

The genes are TRBV6-5 and TRBJ1-2; 7 bases line up with TRBD1. Germline loops: CDR1 MNHEY, CDR2 SVGAGI. Germline trimming cut 10 bases from V and 4 bases from J; bases unmatched to any gene: 12. The CDR3 runs 14 residues. Here the CDR3 DNA reads TGTGCCACCCGGTCGACAGGGAAATCCTATGGCTACACCTTC. Translated, it gives CATRSTGKSYGYTF.

The chain couples TRBV7-2 to TRBJ2-3; possible D gene TRBD1, 5 bases. Germline lookup yields CDR1 SGHTA and CDR2 FQGNSA. CDR3 length: 13 residues. Trimming left V 5 bases short and J 1 base short, with 7 bases between. As DNA, the CDR3 is TGTGCCAGCAGCGTACAGGGCACAGATACGCAGTATTTT. Translation: CASSVQGTDTQYF.

The V call is TRBV15, the J call TRBJ2-7, with a weak D call TRBD2 (5 bases). CDR1 LNHNV and CDR2 YYDKDF come from the germline V gene (reference sequence). CDR3 length equals 15 residues. Trimming stripped 0 bases from V and 6 bases from J, with 15 bases between. In DNA, the CDR3 is TGTGCCACCAGCAGAGATCCAACTAGATCGGGCGAGCAGTACTTC. Its protein product is CATSRDPTRSGEQYF.

This clone is judged medium-sized. V usage is TRBV19 and J usage is TRBJ1-2; no reliable D call. This CDR3 spans 12 amino acids. With 5 bases removed from V and 6 bases from J, the gap between germline ends came to 10 bases. Germline V gives CDR1 LNHDA, CDR2 SQIVND (reference sequence). The CDR3 DNA sequence: TGTGCCAGTAGTGGGTTTCAGGATGGCTACACCTTC. Its protein product is CASSGFQDGYTF. Together with reference TRBV19 and TRBJ1-2, the CDR3 gives the full variable domain: DGGITQSPKYLFRKEGQNVTLSCEQNLNHDAMYWYRQDPGQGLRLIYYSQIVNDFQKGDIAEGYSVSREKKESFPLTVTSAQKNPTAFYLCASSGFQDGYTFGSGTRLTVV.

The rearrangement links TRBV2 to TRBJ1-5; D gene unclear. The V end lost 6 bases, the J end lost 4 bases, and 10 bases lay between the germline ends. The germline gives CDR1 SNHLY, CDR2 FYNNEI. The CDR3 runs to 13 residues. CDR3 amino acids: CASRKNNNQPQHF. The CDR3, as DNA: TGTGCCAGCAGGAAAAACAATAATCAGCCCCAGCATTTT.

V and J are TRBV5-1 and TRBJ2-5; D uncertain. From germline, CDR1 is SGHRS and CDR2 YFSETQ. This CDR3 spans 14 amino acids. With 2 bases removed from V and 3 bases from J, the gap between germline ends came to 11 bases. The CDR3 sequence is CASSFAHDKETQYF. The DNA of the CDR3 is TGCGCCAGCAGCTTTGCCCACGACAAAGAGACCCAGTACTTC.